The clone carrying this T cell receptor beta chain has more than one count but fewer than ten. Its antigen remains unknown. Built from TCR beta cDNA, the libraries had unique molecular identifiers in them. cDNA molecules numbering roughly 0.5 million came from approximately 1 to 10 million T cells. One entry per CDR3 protein, called by TCRdb with MiXCR from the PCR reads. The table records roughly 580,000 distinct CDR3 sequences, around 47% of them present only once. The data are from a study of post-analysis software for immune sequencing data. Study details: Progressive-relapsing, secondary progressive and relapsing-remitting multiple sclerosis were among the disease courses included.

General study results and limits: By F measure, strong co-clustering occurred among samples prepared in the same batch. There was significantly lower normalized Chao1 diversity in multiple sclerosis patients than in controls.

The specimen sequenced was blood. The TCR was taken from a girl between 5 and 17 years old with multiple sclerosis.

CDR3 DNA: TGTGCCAGCAGTTTCCCCGGGGGGTTGGGGAATGAGCAGTTCTTC. Translated, it gives CASSFPGGLGNEQFF. J is TRBJ2-1 and V is TRBV27, with 7 bases that match TRBD2. CDR3 length: 15 residues. V lost 3 bases to trimming and J lost 7 bases; unmatched junction nucleotides: 9. Germline CDR1 and CDR2: MNHEY and SMNVEV (reference sequence).